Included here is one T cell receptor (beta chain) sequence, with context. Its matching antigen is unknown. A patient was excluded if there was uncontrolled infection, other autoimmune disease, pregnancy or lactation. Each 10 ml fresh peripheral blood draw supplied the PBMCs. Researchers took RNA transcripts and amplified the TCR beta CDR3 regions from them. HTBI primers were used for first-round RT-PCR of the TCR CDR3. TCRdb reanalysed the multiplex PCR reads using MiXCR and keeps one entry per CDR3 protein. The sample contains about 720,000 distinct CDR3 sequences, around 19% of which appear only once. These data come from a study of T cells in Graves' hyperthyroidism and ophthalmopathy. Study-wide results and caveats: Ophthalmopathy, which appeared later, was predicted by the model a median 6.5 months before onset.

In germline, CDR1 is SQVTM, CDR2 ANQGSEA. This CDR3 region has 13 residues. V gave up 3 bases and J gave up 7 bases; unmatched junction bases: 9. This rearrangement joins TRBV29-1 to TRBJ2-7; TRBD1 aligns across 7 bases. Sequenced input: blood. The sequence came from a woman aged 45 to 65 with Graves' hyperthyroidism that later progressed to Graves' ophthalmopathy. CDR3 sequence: CSVEMGQRGEQYF. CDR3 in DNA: TGCAGCGTTGAGATGGGACAGAGAGGAGAGCAGTACTTC.